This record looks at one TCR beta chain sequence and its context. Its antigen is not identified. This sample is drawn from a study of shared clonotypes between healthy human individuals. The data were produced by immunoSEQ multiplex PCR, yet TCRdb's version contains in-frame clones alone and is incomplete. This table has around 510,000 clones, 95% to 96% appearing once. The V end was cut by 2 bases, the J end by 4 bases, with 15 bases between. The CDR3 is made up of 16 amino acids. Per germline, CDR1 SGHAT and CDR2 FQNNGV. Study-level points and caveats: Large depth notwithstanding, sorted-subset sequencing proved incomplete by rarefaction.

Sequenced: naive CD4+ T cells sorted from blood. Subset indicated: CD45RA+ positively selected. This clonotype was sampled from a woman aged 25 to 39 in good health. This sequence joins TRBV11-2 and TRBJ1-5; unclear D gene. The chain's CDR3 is CASSLTARGANQPQHF. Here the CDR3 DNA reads TGTGCCAGCAGCTTAACAGCTCGGGGAGCGAATCAGCCCCAGCATTTT.